This TCR beta chain stems from a study of early T cells in non-severe SARS-CoV-2 infection. Study summary: Unsorted whole blood bulk RNA was sequenced, with unpaired chains.

This clonotype was counted at least ten times. The target antigen is unknown. Study-wide results and limits: Private and CD4 specificities were missed by VDJdb matching, which favored anti-spike CD8 responses.

The CDR3 runs to 12 residues. Germline values: CDR1 SGHTA, CDR2 FQGTGA. V was pared by 1 base and J by 6 bases, with 5 bases between. Unique molecular identifiers tagged individual cDNA molecules. TCRdb re-called the 5' RACE reads with MiXCR, one entry per CDR3 protein. The sample includes 53,000 or so distinct CDR3 sequences, more than 10% of them seen just once. The origin of this receptor is an adult who was a healthcare worker with PCR-confirmed SARS-CoV-2 infection or an uninfected control (not recorded which). The gene calls are TRBV7-3 and TRBJ2-3; D gene unclear. Material: whole blood, obtained at baseline. In DNA form, the CDR3 reads TGTGCCAGCAGCTTAAGCGCTGATACGCAGTATTTT. Its translation: CASSLSADTQYF.